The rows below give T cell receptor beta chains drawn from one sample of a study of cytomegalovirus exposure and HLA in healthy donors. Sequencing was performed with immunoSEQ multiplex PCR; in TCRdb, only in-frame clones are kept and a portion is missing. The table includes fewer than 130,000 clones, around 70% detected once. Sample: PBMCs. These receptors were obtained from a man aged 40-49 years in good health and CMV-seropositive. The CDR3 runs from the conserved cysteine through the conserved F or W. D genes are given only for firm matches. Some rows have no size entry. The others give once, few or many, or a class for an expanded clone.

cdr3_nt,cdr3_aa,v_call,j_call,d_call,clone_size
TGTGCCAGCAGTTGGGCGACTAGCAATGAGCAGTTCTTC,CASSWATSNEQFF,TRBV6-5,TRBJ2-1,-,once
TGCAGCGTTACAGGGGGCACTGAAGCTTTCTTT,CSVTGGTEAFF,TRBV29-1,TRBJ1-1,TRBD1,-
TGTGCCAGCAGCTTAAGAACTAGCGGGAGGCCTGAGACCAATGAGCAGTTCTTC,CASSLRTSGRPETNEQFF,TRBV11-2,TRBJ2-1,TRBD2,-
TGCACCTCCAGGGATGGGACCGGGGAGCTGTTTTTT,CTSRDGTGELFF,TRBV29-1,TRBJ2-2,-,once
TGCGCCAGCAGATCCGAGTTGGGGGCAAGCTCCTACAATGAGCAGTTCTTC,CASRSELGASSYNEQFF,TRBV5-1,TRBJ2-1,-,-
TGTGCCAGCAGCTTAGAGACAGGGCATCAGCCCCAGCATTTT,CASSLETGHQPQHF,TRBV11-2,TRBJ1-5,TRBD1,-
TGTGCCAGCAGCCAAGACCCAGCGGGAGGGGCCACAGATACGCAGTATTTT,CASSQDPAGGATDTQYF,TRBV4-2,TRBJ2-3,TRBD2,few
TGTGCCAGCAGCCCGAGCCCGGGACAGGGGCCCCCAGATACGCAGTATTTT,CASSPSPGQGPPDTQYF,TRBV14,TRBJ2-3,TRBD1,-
TGTGCCAGCAGCGTATCGGGACTAGGAGACAATGAGCAGTTCTTC,CASSVSGLGDNEQFF,TRBV9,TRBJ2-1,TRBD2,-
TGTGCCTGGAAGGGGGGACAGGGTAACGAGCAGTACTTC,CAWKGGQGNEQYF,TRBV30,TRBJ2-7,TRBD1,-
TGTGCCAGCAGTCCCCGAGAGGGGGTTAAAGCTTTCTTT,CASSPREGVKAFF,TRBV6-6,TRBJ1-1,-,few
TGTGCCAGCATCAAAGGGGGGGCACGCAATGAGCAGTTCTTC,CASIKGGARNEQFF,TRBV6-6,TRBJ2-1,-,-
TGTGCCAGTACCGACGGGCAGGGCTATACTGAAGCTTTCTTT,CASTDGQGYTEAFF,TRBV19,TRBJ1-1,-,-
TGCAGCGTTGTCGTCGGGGGGTCCAAAAACATTCAGTACTTC,CSVVVGGSKNIQYF,TRBV29-1,TRBJ2-4,TRBD2,-
TGTGCCAGCTCACCACAGGGGGCATCTTCGGATGAGCAGTTCTTC,CASSPQGASSDEQFF,TRBV18,TRBJ2-1,TRBD1,once
TGTGCCAGCTCACCGAGCGGGGGCCTCTACGAGCAGTACTTC,CASSPSGGLYEQYF,TRBV18,TRBJ2-7,TRBD2,-